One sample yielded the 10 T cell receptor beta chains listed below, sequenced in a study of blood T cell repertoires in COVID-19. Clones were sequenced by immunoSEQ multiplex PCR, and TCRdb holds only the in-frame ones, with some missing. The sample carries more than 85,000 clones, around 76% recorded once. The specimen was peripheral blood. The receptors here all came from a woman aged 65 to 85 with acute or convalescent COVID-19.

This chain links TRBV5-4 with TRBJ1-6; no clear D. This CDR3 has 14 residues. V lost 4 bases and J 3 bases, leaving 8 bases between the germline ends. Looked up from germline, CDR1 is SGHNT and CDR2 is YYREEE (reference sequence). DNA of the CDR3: TGTGCCAGCAGCAGGGAGAGCTATAATTCACCCCTCCACTTT. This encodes CASSRESYNSPLHF.

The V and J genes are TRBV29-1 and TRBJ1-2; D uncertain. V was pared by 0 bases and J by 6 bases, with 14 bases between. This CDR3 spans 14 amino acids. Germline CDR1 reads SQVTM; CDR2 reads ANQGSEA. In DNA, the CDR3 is TGCAGCGTTGAAGAGAGGGCTTACGCAGATGGCTACACCTTC. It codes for CSVEERAYADGYTF. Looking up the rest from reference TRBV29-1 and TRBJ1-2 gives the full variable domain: SAVISQKPSRDICQRGTSLTIQCQVDSQVTMMFWYRQQPGQSLTLIATANQGSEATYESGFVIDKFPISRPNLTFSTLTVSNMSPEDSSIYLCSVEERAYADGYTFGSGTRLTVV.

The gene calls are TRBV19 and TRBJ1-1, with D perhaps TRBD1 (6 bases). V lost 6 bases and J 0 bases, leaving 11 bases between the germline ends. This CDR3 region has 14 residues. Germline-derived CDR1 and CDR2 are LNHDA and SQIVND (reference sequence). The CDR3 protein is CASRRQEMNTEAFF. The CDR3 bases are TGTGCCAGTAGGAGACAGGAGATGAACACTGAAGCTTTCTTT.

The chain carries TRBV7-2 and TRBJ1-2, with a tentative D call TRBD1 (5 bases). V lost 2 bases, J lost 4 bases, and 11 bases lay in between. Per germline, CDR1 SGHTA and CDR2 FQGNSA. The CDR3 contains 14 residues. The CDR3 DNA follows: TGTGCCAGCAGCTTAAGTACAGGCTCCTATGGCTACACCTTC. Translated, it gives CASSLSTGSYGYTF.

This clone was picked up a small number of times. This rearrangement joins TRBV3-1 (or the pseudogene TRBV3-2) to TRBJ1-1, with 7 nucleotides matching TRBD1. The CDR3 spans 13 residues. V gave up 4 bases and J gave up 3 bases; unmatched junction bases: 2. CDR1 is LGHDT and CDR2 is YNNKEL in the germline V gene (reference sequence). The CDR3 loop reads CASSPGTDTEAFF. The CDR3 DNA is TGTGCCAGCAGCCCCGGGACAGACACTGAAGCTTTCTTT.

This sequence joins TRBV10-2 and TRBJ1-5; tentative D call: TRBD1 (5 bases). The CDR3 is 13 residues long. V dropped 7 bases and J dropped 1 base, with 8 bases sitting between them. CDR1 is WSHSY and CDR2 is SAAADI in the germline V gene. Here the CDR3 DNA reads TGCGCCAGCACGCCAGGGAGCAATCAGCCCCAGCATTTT. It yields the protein CASTPGSNQPQHF.

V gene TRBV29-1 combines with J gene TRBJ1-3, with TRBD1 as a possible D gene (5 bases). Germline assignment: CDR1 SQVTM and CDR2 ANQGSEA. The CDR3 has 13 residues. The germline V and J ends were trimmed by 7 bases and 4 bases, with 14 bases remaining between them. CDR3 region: CSATTGVGNTIYF. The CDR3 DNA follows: TGCAGCGCCACCACAGGTGTCGGAAACACCATATATTTT.

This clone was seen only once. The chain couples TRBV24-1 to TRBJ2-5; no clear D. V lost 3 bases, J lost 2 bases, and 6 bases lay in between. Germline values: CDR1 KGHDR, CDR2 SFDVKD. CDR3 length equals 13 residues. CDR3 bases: TGTGCCACCAGTGATCCCCCTCAAGAGACCCAGTACTTC. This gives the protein CATSDPPQETQYF.

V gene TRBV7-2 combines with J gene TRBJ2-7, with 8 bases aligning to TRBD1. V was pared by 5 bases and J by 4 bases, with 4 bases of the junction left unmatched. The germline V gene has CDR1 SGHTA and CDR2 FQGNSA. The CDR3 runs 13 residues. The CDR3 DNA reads TGTGCCAGCAGCCACGGACAGGGATACGAGCAGTACTTC. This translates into CASSHGQGYEQYF.

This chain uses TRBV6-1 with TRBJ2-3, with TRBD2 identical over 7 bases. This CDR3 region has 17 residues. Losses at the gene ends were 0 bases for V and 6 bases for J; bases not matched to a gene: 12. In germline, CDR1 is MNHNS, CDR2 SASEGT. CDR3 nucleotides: TGTGCCAGCAGTGAAGCAGGACTAGATAGCGCGCGGGATACGCAGTATTTT. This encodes CASSEAGLDSARDTQYF.